The rows below give T cell receptor beta chains drawn from one sample of a study of blood T cells in healthy people across ages. TCRdb analysed the 5' RACE reads with MiXCR anew, one entry per CDR3 protein. The data show 1.5 million or so distinct CDR3 sequences, approximately 43% seen once. Input material: blood. The receptors stem from a woman aged 18-30 years in good health. CDR3s include the opening cysteine and the closing phenylalanine or tryptophan. Each record gives: D gene, J gene, V gene, clone size, CDR3 protein, CDR3 DNA. D genes are given only for firm matches. Clone size is not always given. Where it is, it says once, few, many or a class for expanded clones.

D: TRBD2; J: TRBJ2-7; V: TRBV6-5; size: .; CDR3: CASTPPGGVHEQYF; DNA: TGTGCCAGCACCCCCCCTGGGGGGGTCCACGAGCAGTACTTC
D: .; J: TRBJ2-3; V: TRBV6-4; size: .; CDR3: CASSEGTSTDTQYF; DNA: TGTGCCAGCAGTGAAGGGACTAGCACAGATACGCAGTATTTT
D: TRBD2; J: TRBJ2-5; V: TRBV9; size: .; CDR3: CASSVFGTSGGETQYF; DNA: TGTGCCAGCAGCGTATTCGGCACTAGCGGGGGGGAGACCCAGTACTTC
D: .; J: TRBJ2-2; V: TRBV20-1; size: .; CDR3: CSARGTLTGELFF; DNA: TGCAGTGCTAGAGGAACCCTCACCGGGGAGCTGTTTTTT
D: TRBD1; J: TRBJ1-2; V: TRBV11-2; size: .; CDR3: CASSSFPRGNYGYTF; DNA: TGTGCCAGCAGCTCGTTCCCCAGGGGGAACTATGGCTACACCTTC
D: .; J: TRBJ1-2; V: TRBV6-5; size: .; CDR3: CASRDSGHGAGYTF; DNA: TGTGCCAGCAGGGACTCGGGGCACGGGGCTGGCTACACCTTC
D: .; J: TRBJ1-1; V: TRBV5-6; size: .; CDR3: CASSSGGRSRNTEAFF; DNA: TGTGCCAGCAGCTCCGGGGGACGGTCGAGGAACACTGAAGCTTTCTTT
D: .; J: TRBJ2-1; V: TRBV10-1; size: few; CDR3: CASSAIRGTIYNEQFF; DNA: TGCGCCAGCAGTGCCATCCGGGGGACAATATACAATGAGCAGTTCTTC
D: TRBD2; J: TRBJ2-7; V: TRBV20-1; size: .; CDR3: CSARVWTSGDYEQYF; DNA: TGCAGTGCTAGAGTCTGGACTAGCGGAGACTACGAGCAGTACTTC
D: .; J: TRBJ2-7; V: TRBV20-1; size: few; CDR3: CSGEEGRDYEQYF; DNA: TGCAGTGGGGAAGAGGGGCGGGACTACGAGCAGTACTTC
D: .; J: TRBJ2-7; V: TRBV15; size: .; CDR3: CATSPDPSYEQYF; DNA: TGTGCCACCAGCCCAGACCCCTCCTACGAGCAGTACTTC
D: .; J: TRBJ2-7; V: TRBV5-1; size: .; CDR3: CASSLASTAYNEQYF; DNA: TGCGCCAGCAGCTTGGCTAGCACCGCCTACAATGAGCAGTACTTC
D: .; J: TRBJ1-2; V: TRBV20-1; size: once; CDR3: CSARDHSYTF; DNA: TGCAGTGCTAGAGATCACAGCTACACCTTC
D: TRBD1; J: TRBJ2-3; V: TRBV13; size: few; CDR3: CASSGSGQLTDTQYF; DNA: TGTGCCAGCAGCGGATCGGGACAGTTAACAGATACGCAGTATTTT
D: .; J: TRBJ2-1; V: TRBV7-2; size: few; CDR3: CASSLGLPEQFF; DNA: TGTGCCAGCAGCCTGGGACTCCCAGAGCAGTTCTTC
D: TRBD1; J: TRBJ1-1; V: TRBV12-3/TRBV12-4; size: few; CDR3: CASRSRQGNTEAFF; DNA: TGTGCCAGCAGGTCCCGACAGGGGAACACTGAAGCTTTCTTT
D: .; J: TRBJ1-5; V: TRBV12-3/TRBV12-4; size: few; CDR3: CASSPGDGQLNQPQHF; DNA: TGTGCCAGCAGTCCTGGGGATGGACAGCTCAATCAGCCCCAGCATTTT
D: .; J: TRBJ1-2; V: TRBV20-1; size: .; CDR3: CSARDRDSGYGYTF; DNA: TGCAGTGCTAGAGACAGGGACTCGGGCTATGGCTACACCTTC
D: .; J: TRBJ2-7; V: TRBV15; size: .; CDR3: CATQQSRVGYEQYF; DNA: TGTGCCACCCAGCAATCCAGGGTAGGATACGAGCAGTACTTC
D: .; J: TRBJ1-3; V: TRBV2; size: .; CDR3: CASSELGGTSGNTIYF; DNA: TGTGCCAGCAGTGAGTTGGGGGGAACCTCTGGAAACACCATATATTTT
D: .; J: TRBJ2-7; V: TRBV28; size: few; CDR3: CASKSGPRYF; DNA: TGTGCCAGCAAAAGTGGGCCGCGGTACTTC
D: .; J: TRBJ1-1; V: TRBV10-3; size: few; CDR3: CAISREGMNTEAFF; DNA: TGTGCCATCAGTAGGGAGGGGATGAACACTGAAGCTTTCTTT
D: TRBD2; J: TRBJ2-3; V: TRBV6-5; size: .; CDR3: CASTRTSGRLDTQYF; DNA: TGTGCCAGCACCCGGACTAGCGGGAGATTAGATACGCAGTATTTT
D: .; J: TRBJ1-2; V: TRBV7-6; size: few; CDR3: CASRTLTGRGYTF; DNA: TGTGCCAGCAGGACTTTGACAGGCAGAGGCTACACCTTC
D: .; J: TRBJ1-1; V: TRBV4-3; size: .; CDR3: CASSQGEVNTEAFF; DNA: TGCGCCAGCAGCCAAGGTGAGGTGAACACTGAAGCTTTCTTT
D: .; J: TRBJ1-2; V: TRBV11-2; size: few; CDR3: CASSTNQAGPKNTF; DNA: TGTGCCAGCAGCACGAACCAGGCGGGGCCAAAAAACACCTTC
D: .; J: TRBJ1-2; V: TRBV12-3/TRBV12-4; size: .; CDR3: CASSFGAEGRYGYTF; DNA: TGTGCCAGCAGTTTCGGCGCAGAGGGAAGATATGGCTACACCTTC
D: TRBD2; J: TRBJ2-5; V: TRBV28; size: few; CDR3: CASSPYPGAGTGEQYF; DNA: TGTGCCAGCAGTCCCTACCCCGGAGCGGGGACCGGGGAGCAGTACTTC
D: TRBD1; J: TRBJ1-1; V: TRBV29-1; size: .; CDR3: CSAVQGGDTEAFF; DNA: TGCAGCGCAGTACAGGGGGGGGACACTGAAGCTTTCTTT
D: .; J: TRBJ2-5; V: TRBV5-4; size: .; CDR3: CASSSKPRGGETQYF; DNA: TGTGCCAGCAGCTCTAAACCCAGGGGAGGGGAGACCCAGTACTTC
D: TRBD1; J: TRBJ2-7; V: TRBV20-1; size: .; CDR3: CSAIIDRGLYEQYF; DNA: TGTAGTGCTATTATTGACAGGGGGCTCTACGAGCAGTACTTC
D: .; J: TRBJ2-7; V: TRBV6-5; size: .; CDR3: CVSSYSGRGEQYF; DNA: TGTGTCAGCAGTTACTCGGGCCGAGGCGAGCAGTACTTC
D: .; J: TRBJ1-2; V: TRBV20-1; size: .; CDR3: CSARRRGADYTF; DNA: TGCAGTGCTAGAAGGAGGGGGGCGGACTACACCTTC
D: .; J: TRBJ2-1; V: TRBV7-2; size: few; CDR3: CASSLGGDLTNNEQFF; DNA: TGTGCCAGCAGCTTAGGAGGCGATTTAACCAACAATGAGCAGTTCTTC
D: .; J: TRBJ2-1; V: TRBV1; size: .; CDR3: CTSSRGGDSYNEQFF; DNA: TGCACCAGCAGCCGAGGGGGGGACTCCTACAATGAGCAGTTCTTC
D: TRBD2; J: TRBJ2-1; V: TRBV9; size: once; CDR3: CASSPKGPGLGDNEQFF; DNA: TGTGCCAGCAGCCCAAAAGGACCGGGACTAGGCGACAATGAGCAGTTCTTC
D: .; J: TRBJ2-3; V: TRBV11-2; size: .; CDR3: CASSLFSTAPQAQYF; DNA: TGTGCCAGCAGCTTATTCTCGACTGCCCCACAAGCGCAGTATTTT
D: .; J: TRBJ2-7; V: TRBV3-1; size: .; CDR3: CASSRNSGHEQYF; DNA: TGTGCCAGCAGCCGGAATAGCGGCCACGAGCAGTACTTC
D: .; J: TRBJ2-3; V: TRBV5-1; size: many; CDR3: CASSLLAGTDTQYF; DNA: TGCGCCAGCAGCTTATTAGCTGGCACAGATACGCAGTATTTT
D: .; J: TRBJ2-7; V: TRBV5-5; size: .; CDR3: CASSLWGTFYEQYF; DNA: TGTGCCAGCAGCTTATGGGGAACTTTCTACGAGCAGTACTTC
D: TRBD2; J: TRBJ2-7; V: TRBV4-1; size: .; CDR3: CASSLRLAGGLYEQYF; DNA: TGCGCCAGCAGCCTACGACTAGCGGGAGGTCTTTACGAGCAGTACTTC
D: .; J: TRBJ1-1; V: TRBV25-1; size: few; CDR3: CASSENPGAEAFF; DNA: TGTGCCAGCAGTGAAAATCCCGGGGCTGAAGCTTTCTTT
D: .; J: TRBJ2-2; V: TRBV27; size: .; CDR3: CASRLEGVIDTGELFF; DNA: TGTGCCAGCAGACTAGAGGGGGTTATCGACACCGGGGAGCTGTTTTTT
D: TRBD2; J: TRBJ2-1; V: TRBV7-9; size: once; CDR3: CASSQGQRGMGNEQFF; DNA: TGTGCCAGCAGCCAAGGGCAGCGGGGTATGGGCAATGAGCAGTTCTTC
D: TRBD2; J: TRBJ2-3; V: TRBV6-5; size: .; CDR3: CASSYPGTSGRSWDTDTQYF; DNA: TGTGCCAGCAGTTACCCTGGGACTAGCGGGAGGAGTTGGGACACGGATACGCAGTATTTT
D: .; J: TRBJ1-5; V: TRBV6-1; size: few; CDR3: CASEFTGPGNQPQHF; DNA: TGTGCCAGCGAATTCACAGGGCCGGGCAATCAGCCCCAGCATTTT
D: TRBD1; J: TRBJ2-7; V: TRBV20-1; size: few; CDR3: CSARGRPGQGYEQYF; DNA: TGCAGTGCTAGGGGACGTCCGGGACAGGGTTACGAGCAGTACTTC
D: .; J: TRBJ1-5; V: TRBV21-1; size: few; CDR3: CASSKLGESNQPQHF; DNA: TGTGCCAGCAGCAAATTGGGGGAAAGCAATCAGCCCCAGCATTTT
D: TRBD2; J: TRBJ2-1; V: TRBV3-1; size: .; CDR3: CASMSPIGGGTNEQFF; DNA: TGTGCCAGCATGTCCCCCATCGGGGGAGGGACCAATGAGCAGTTCTTC
D: .; J: TRBJ2-7; V: TRBV7-6; size: .; CDR3: CASSPGVGMYEQYF; DNA: TGTGCCAGCAGCCCAGGGGTTGGGATGTACGAGCAGTACTTC
D: .; J: TRBJ1-5; V: TRBV5-6; size: many; CDR3: CASSLTGRGGDQPQHF; DNA: TGTGCCAGCAGCCTCACGGGCAGGGGAGGCGATCAGCCCCAGCATTTT
D: .; J: TRBJ1-1; V: TRBV4-1; size: few; CDR3: CASSQGPGTEAFF; DNA: TGCGCCAGCAGCCAAGGCCCCGGCACTGAAGCTTTCTTT
D: TRBD2; J: TRBJ2-1; V: TRBV9; size: .; CDR3: CASSVDGGAGEQFF; DNA: TGTGCCAGCAGCGTTGACGGGGGGGCAGGTGAGCAGTTCTTC
D: .; J: TRBJ1-2; V: TRBV4-3; size: .; CDR3: CASSQQLRGNYGYTF; DNA: TGCGCCAGCAGCCAACAGTTGCGGGGGAACTATGGCTACACCTTC